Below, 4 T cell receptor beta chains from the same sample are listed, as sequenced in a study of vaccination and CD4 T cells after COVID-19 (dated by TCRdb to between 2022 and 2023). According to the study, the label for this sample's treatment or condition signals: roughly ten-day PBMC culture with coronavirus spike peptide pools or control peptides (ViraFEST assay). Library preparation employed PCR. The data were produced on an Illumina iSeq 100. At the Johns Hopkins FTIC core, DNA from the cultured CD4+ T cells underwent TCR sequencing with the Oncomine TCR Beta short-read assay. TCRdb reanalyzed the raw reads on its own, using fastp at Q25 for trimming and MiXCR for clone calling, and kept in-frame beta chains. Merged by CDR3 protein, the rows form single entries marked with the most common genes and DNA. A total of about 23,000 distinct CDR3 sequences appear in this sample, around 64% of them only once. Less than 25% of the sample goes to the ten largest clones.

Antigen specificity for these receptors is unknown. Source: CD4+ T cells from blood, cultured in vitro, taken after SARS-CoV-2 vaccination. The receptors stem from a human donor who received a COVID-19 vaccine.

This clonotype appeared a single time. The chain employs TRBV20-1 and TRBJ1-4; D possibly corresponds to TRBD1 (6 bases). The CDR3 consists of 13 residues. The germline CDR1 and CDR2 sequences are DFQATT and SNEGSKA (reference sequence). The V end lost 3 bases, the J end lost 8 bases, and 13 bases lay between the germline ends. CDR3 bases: TGCAGTGCTAGCACAGGGTGGGAAGAAAAACTGTTTTTT. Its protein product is CSASTGWEEKLFF.

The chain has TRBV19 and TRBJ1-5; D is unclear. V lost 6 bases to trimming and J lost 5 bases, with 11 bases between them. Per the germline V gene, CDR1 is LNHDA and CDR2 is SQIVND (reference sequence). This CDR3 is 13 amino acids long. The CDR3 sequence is CASSEQRDQPQHF. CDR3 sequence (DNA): TGTGCCAGTAGCGAACAAAGGGATCAGCCCCAGCATTTT.

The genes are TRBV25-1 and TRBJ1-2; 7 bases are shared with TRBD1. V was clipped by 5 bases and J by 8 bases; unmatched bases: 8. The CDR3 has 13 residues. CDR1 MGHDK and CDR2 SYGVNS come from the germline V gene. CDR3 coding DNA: TGTGCCAGCAGTCCCACTCGAGGGGGCGGCTACACCTTC. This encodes CASSPTRGGGYTF.

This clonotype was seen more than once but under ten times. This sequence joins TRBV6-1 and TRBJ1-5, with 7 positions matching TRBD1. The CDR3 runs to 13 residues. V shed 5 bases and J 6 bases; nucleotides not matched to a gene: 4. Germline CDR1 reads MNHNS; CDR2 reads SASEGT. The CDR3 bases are TGTGCCAGCAGTCGACAGGGAAGTCAGCCCCAGCATTTT. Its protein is CASSRQGSQPQHF.